The 27 T cell receptor beta chains below were found in one sample sequenced in a study of cytomegalovirus exposure and HLA in healthy donors. Vbeta (60) and Jbeta (13) primers were used in the PCR. Some clones are missing from TCRdb's copy, which holds only in-frame ones; the method was immunoSEQ multiplex PCR. The table shows about 120,000 clones, with about 75% occurring only once. Sequences were obtained from PBMCs. The receptors shown here come from a man in his 60s in good health and CMV-seropositive.

CDR3 sequence reads: CASSRGQGPFSYEQYF. The CDR3 region has the DNA TGCGCCAGCAGCAGGGGACAGGGCCCGTTCTCCTACGAGCAGTACTTC. The rearrangement joins TRBV5-1 to TRBJ2-7, with 9 positions matching TRBD1. V was clipped by 4 bases and J by 0 bases; unmatched bases: 8. The CDR3 is made up of 16 amino acids. Germline loops: CDR1 SGHRS, CDR2 YFSETQ.

The CDR3 sequence is CASSTGQNNSPLHF. In DNA form, the CDR3 reads TGCGCCAGCAGCACCGGACAGAACAATTCACCCCTCCACTTT. J is TRBJ1-6 and V is TRBV5-1; D possibly corresponds to TRBD1 (6 bases). Germline loops: CDR1 SGHRS, CDR2 YFSETQ. The length of the CDR3 is 14 residues. Trimming stripped 4 bases from V and 7 bases from J, with 12 bases between.

The chain joins TRBV27 to TRBJ2-5; the D gene is possibly TRBD2 (6 bases). V was clipped by 5 bases and J by 5 bases, with 15 bases between them. The germline V gene encodes CDR1 MNHEY and CDR2 SMNVEV (reference sequence). This CDR3 comprises 14 residues. The DNA for the CDR3 is TGTGCCAGCAGTATGGCGGGAACGATGGAGACCCAGTACTTC. It encodes CASSMAGTMETQYF.

This chain connects TRBV5-4 to TRBJ2-5; 10 bases line up with TRBD2. CDR3 length equals 13 residues. Germline V gene data show CDR1 as SGHNT and CDR2 as YYREEE (reference sequence). The V gene end was trimmed by 4 bases and the J gene end by 5 bases; junction bases not matched to a gene: 2. The CDR3 bases are TGTGCCAGCAGCATGACTAGCGGGGAGACCCAGTACTTC. Its translation: CASSMTSGETQYF.

The rearrangement uses TRBV28 and TRBJ2-4; a weak D match, TRBD1 (6 bases). CDR1 MDHEN and CDR2 SYDVKM come from the germline V gene. V was shortened by 11 bases and J by 0 bases, with 20 bases between the two germline ends. The CDR3 is 16 amino acids. CDR3 region: CAATSGTNLAKNIQYF. The CDR3 DNA reads as TGTGCCGCAACATCCGGGACAAATCTAGCCAAAAACATTCAGTACTTC.

The chain has TRBV7-9 and TRBJ1-6; D is ambiguous. Germline V gene lookup returns CDR1 SEHNR and CDR2 FQNEAQ (reference sequence). V lost 0 bases and J 9 bases, leaving 6 bases between the germline ends. The CDR3 runs to 13 residues. The CDR3 protein is CASSLASGSPLHF. The CDR3 bases are TGTGCCAGCAGCTTAGCCTCGGGTTCACCCCTCCACTTT.

V and J are TRBV28 and TRBJ2-2; 9 bases map to TRBD2. The junction had 15 bases not matched to a gene; V was cut back by 3 bases and J by 7 bases. Germline V gene sequence: CDR1 MDHEN, CDR2 SYDVKM. CDR3 size: 18 residues. The chain's CDR3 is CASSFPIAGGPKGGELFF. The CDR3 region has the DNA TGTGCCAGCAGTTTCCCCATTGCGGGAGGGCCTAAGGGCGGGGAGCTGTTTTTT.

In this sample, this clone turned up a few times. This chain joins TRBV5-1 and TRBJ2-1; 10 bases fit TRBD2. CDR3 length: 14 amino acids. Germline trimming cut 4 bases from V and 8 bases from J; bases unmatched to any gene: 6. CDR1 and CDR2 from the germline V gene are SGHRS and YFSETQ. The CDR3 sequence: CASSVSSGGDEQFF. The CDR3 bases are TGCGCCAGCAGCGTTTCTAGCGGGGGCGATGAGCAGTTCTTC.

This clone showed up many times. The chain uses TRBV6-1 and TRBJ2-7, with unresolved D. Trimming left V 6 bases short and J 6 bases short, with 6 bases between. The CDR3 has 10 amino acids. Looked up from germline, CDR1 is MNHNS and CDR2 is SASEGT. The CDR3 nucleotides are TGTGCCAGCAGCGCTACCGAGCAGTACTTC. Protein: CASSATEQYF.

The J gene is TRBJ2-3, the V gene TRBV7-3, with D unclear. The germline V gene has CDR1 SGHTA and CDR2 FQGTGA. CDR3 length: 13 residues. The V end lost 1 base, the J end lost 6 bases, and 8 bases lay between the germline ends. Here the CDR3 DNA reads TGTGCCAGCAGCTTAATCGTCCCCGATACGCAGTATTTT. It codes for CASSLIVPDTQYF.

This rearrangement joins TRBV2 to TRBJ2-5; TRBD1 aligns across 7 bases. Germline CDR1 SNHLY, CDR2 FYNNEI. The CDR3 contains 12 residues. The CDR3 spells CGSQGWEETQYF. As DNA, the CDR3 is TGTGGATCACAGGGGTGGGAAGAGACCCAGTACTTC.

V is TRBV5-6 and J is TRBJ1-1; no definite D call. Germline V gene sequence: CDR1 SGHDT, CDR2 YYEEEE. This CDR3 has 15 residues. V was clipped by 4 bases and J by 0 bases, with 13 bases between them. The CDR3 loop is CASSPRVELNTEAFF. CDR3 coding DNA: TGTGCCAGCAGCCCCCGTGTAGAATTGAACACTGAAGCTTTCTTT.

The chain combines TRBV5-6 with TRBJ1-5; 9 nucleotides line up with TRBD1. Trimming at V came to 0 bases and at J to 7 bases, leaving 5 bases not matched to a gene. CDR1 and CDR2 (germline): SGHDT, YYEEEE. CDR3 length: 15 amino acids. In DNA, the CDR3 is TGTGCCAGCAGCTTGGGGGACAGGGATGGCCAGCCCCAGCATTTT. Translation: CASSLGDRDGQPQHF.

As for this clone: As the CDR3 is not closed by the conserved phenylalanine or tryptophan, this likely results from a read error. The chain couples TRBV5-5 to TRBJ1-1; 7 bases map to TRBD1. The length of the CDR3 is 13 residues. The germline CDR1 and CDR2 sequences are SGHKS and YYEKEE (reference sequence). J was trimmed by 5 bases and V by 2 bases; bases with no gene match: 3. CDR3 residues: CASSFTGETEAFL. The CDR3 DNA reads as TGTGCCAGCAGCTTCACAGGGGAGACTGAAGCTTTCCTT.

V is TRBV28 and J is TRBJ2-3, with a weak D call TRBD2 (5 bases). Trimming removed 2 bases from V and 1 base from J, with 10 bases in between. CDR1 MDHEN and CDR2 SYDVKM come from the germline V gene. This CDR3 has 15 amino acids. CDR3 sequence: CASSLRAGGTDTQYF. The CDR3 nucleotides read TGTGCCAGCAGTTTACGGGCCGGGGGCACAGATACGCAGTATTTT.

This chain uses TRBV5-1 with TRBJ2-7; D not certain. This CDR3 is built from 15 residues. Germline-derived CDR1 and CDR2 are SGHRS and YFSETQ. Trimming left V 4 bases short and J 1 base short, with 15 bases between. The CDR3: CASSPGSRLSYEQYF. CDR3 DNA sequence: TGCGCCAGCAGCCCGGGTAGCCGGTTGTCCTACGAGCAGTACTTC. The full variable domain, with the rest looked up from reference TRBV5-1 and TRBJ2-7, is KAGVTQTPRYLIKTRGQQVTLSCSPISGHRSVSWYQQTPGQGLQFLFEYFSETQRNKGNFPGRFSGRQFSNSRSEMNVSTLELGDSALYLCASSPGSRLSYEQYFGPGTRLTVT.

The chain combines TRBV30 with TRBJ2-7; 9 bases are shared with TRBD1. The CDR3 spans 13 residues. Germline loops: CDR1 GTSNPN, CDR2 SVGIG (reference sequence). Trimming took 1 base from V and 11 from J; bases not matched to a gene: 9. The CDR3 nucleotides read TGTGCCTGGAGTGGGGGACAGGGTCCCCTTAAGTACTTC. This translates into CAWSGGQGPLKYF. Variable domain in full (rest from reference TRBV30 and TRBJ2-7): SQTIHQWPATLVQPVGSPLSLECTVEGTSNPNLYWYRQAAGRGLQLLFYSVGIGQISSEVPQNLSASRPQDRQFILSSKKLLLSDSGFYLCAWSGGQGPLKYFGPGTRLTVT.

The V gene is TRBV30, the J gene TRBJ2-7; 7 positions agree with TRBD1. Trimming removed 0 bases from V and 5 bases from J; junction bases left unmatched: 4. CDR1 and CDR2 from the germline V gene are GTSNPN and SVGIG (reference sequence). The CDR3 length is 13 residues. The CDR3 DNA reads as TGTGCCTGGAGTGTACGAAGGGGGCACGAGCAGTACTTC. It yields the protein CAWSVRRGHEQYF.

The gene calls are TRBV7-8 and TRBJ2-5; D is unresolved. Germline-derived CDR1 and CDR2 are SGHVS and FQNEAQ. The ends were cut back, 2 bases at V and 2 bases at J, with 6 bases in the middle. The CDR3 is made up of 13 amino acids. Here the CDR3 DNA reads TGTGCCAGCAGCTTACGGTATCAAGAGACCCAGTACTTC. Translating gives CASSLRYQETQYF.

The V gene is TRBV10-3, the J gene TRBJ2-4; D perhaps matches TRBD1 (5 bases). V was cut by 0 bases and J by 1 base, with 7 bases left in between. Germline V gene lookup returns CDR1 ENHRY and CDR2 SYGVKD. The CDR3 loop spans 15 amino acids. The CDR3 reads CAISESTAAKNIQYF. The CDR3 nucleotides read TGTGCCATCAGTGAGTCGACAGCGGCCAAAAACATTCAGTACTTC.

This rearrangement joins TRBV6-1 to TRBJ1-2; 7 nucleotides agree with TRBD1. This CDR3 comprises 16 residues. The germline V gene encodes CDR1 MNHNS and CDR2 SASEGT. V shed 1 base and J 3 bases; nucleotides not matched to a gene: 8. CDR3: CASSEVIKGAYYGYTF. CDR3 coding DNA: TGTGCCAGCAGTGAAGTTATTAAGGGGGCCTACTATGGCTACACCTTC.

This clone was seen a few times. This chain uses TRBV5-1 with TRBJ1-1; possibly TRBD1 for D (6 bases). Trimming left V 0 bases short and J 1 base short, with 10 bases between. From germline, CDR1 is SGHRS and CDR2 YFSETQ. CDR3 size: 15 residues. CDR3: CASSLGGQQNTEAFF. The CDR3 coding sequence is TGCGCCAGCAGCTTGGGAGGACAGCAGAACACTGAAGCTTTCTTT.

The count of this clone is one. The rearrangement uses TRBV30 and TRBJ2-7; D possibly corresponds to TRBD1 (7 bases). This CDR3 has 14 amino acids. Trimming removed 2 bases from V and 3 bases from J, with 14 bases in between. The germline V gene has CDR1 GTSNPN and CDR2 SVGIG (reference sequence). CDR3: CAWSSRGAGYEQYF. In DNA, the CDR3 is TGTGCCTGGAGTAGCAGGGGGGCCGGCTACGAGCAGTACTTC.

The V gene is TRBV29-1, the J gene TRBJ1-1; D unresolved. Deletions cut 8 bases from V and 3 bases from J, with 4 bases between. This CDR3 spans 9 amino acids. Looked up from germline, CDR1 is SQVTM and CDR2 is ANQGSEA. CDR3 sequence reads: CSSDTEAFF. The CDR3 bases are TGCAGCTCTGACACTGAAGCTTTCTTT. The variable domain in full, completed from reference TRBV29-1 and TRBJ1-1, reads SAVISQKPSRDICQRGTSLTIQCQVDSQVTMMFWYRQQPGQSLTLIATANQGSEATYESGFVIDKFPISRPNLTFSTLTVSNMSPEDSSIYLCSSDTEAFFGQGTRLTVV.

DNA of the CDR3: TGTGCCAGCAGCCGCACCCAGGGCCCTCGCACAGATACGCAGTATTTT. Protein: CASSRTQGPRTDTQYF. This chain connects TRBV9 to TRBJ2-3, with a possible D match to TRBD1 (5 bases). Trimming cost V 4 bases and J 1 base, with 16 bases left between them. The CDR3 contains 16 residues. The germline V gene encodes CDR1 SGDLS and CDR2 YYNGEE.

The J gene is TRBJ2-3, the V gene TRBV11-1; D not resolved. Germline CDR1 is SGHAT and CDR2 is FQDESV (reference sequence). The V and J ends lost 0 bases and 5 bases respectively, with 12 bases between them. CDR3 length: 15 residues. The CDR3 region has the DNA TGTGCCAGCAGCTTAGCGGTCCACTCCGGAGATACGCAGTATTTT. Its protein is CASSLAVHSGDTQYF.

The gene calls are TRBV29-1 and TRBJ2-5, with D perhaps TRBD2 (6 bases). Germline lookup yields CDR1 SQVTM and CDR2 ANQGSEA. V was shortened by 2 bases and J by 5 bases, with 9 bases between the two germline ends. CDR3 length: 12 amino acids. This chain's CDR3 is CSVETGGETQYF. The CDR3 bases are TGCAGCGTTGAAACCGGAGGGGAGACCCAGTACTTC.